The 11 T cell receptor beta chains reported below all come from one sample, sequenced in a study of control samples from healthy donors and cancer patients. Some clones are missing from TCRdb's copy, which holds only in-frame ones; the method was immunoSEQ multiplex PCR. This repertoire shows 45,000 to 55,000 clones, about 93% found once; its top ten account for around 22%. The specimen was PBMCs. These receptor sequences come from a woman aged 45-59 years with head and neck cancer.

The rearrangement joins TRBV6-2 or TRBV6-3 to TRBJ1-3; D is possibly TRBD1 (6 bases). Germline V gene data show CDR1 as MNHEY and CDR2 as SVGEGT. The ends were cut back, 0 bases at V and 2 bases at J, with 11 bases in the middle. This CDR3 has 16 residues. CDR3 coding DNA: TGTGCCAGCAGTTACTCCGCAGGGGAAACTGGAAACACCATATATTTT. Translating it yields CASSYSAGETGNTIYF.

This clone was seen just once. The chain carries TRBV11-2 and TRBJ2-3; the match to TRBD1 covers 9 bases. V shed 4 bases, J shed 1 base, and the junction held 3 bases outside the gene matches. The length of the CDR3 is 15 residues. From germline, CDR1 is SGHAT and CDR2 FQNNGV. The chain's CDR3 is CASSSRTGGTDTQYF. The DNA of the CDR3 is TGTGCCAGCAGCTCCAGGACAGGGGGCACAGATACGCAGTATTTT.

The CDR3 coding sequence is TGTGCCAGCAGCGTAGGCGGAGGGGGCTTTTCCTACGAGCAGTACTTC. This encodes CASSVGGGGFSYEQYF. The chain joins TRBV9 to TRBJ2-7, with TRBD1 as a possible D gene (7 bases). Between the trimmed V and J ends, which lost 0 bases and 1 base, there was a span of 14 bases. The germline V gene has CDR1 SGDLS and CDR2 YYNGEE. The CDR3 runs 16 residues. Full variable domain (rest looked up from reference TRBV9 and TRBJ2-7): DSGVTQTPKHLITATGQRVTLRCSPRSGDLSVYWYQQSLDQGLQFLIQYYNGEERAKGNILERFSAQQFPDLHSELNLSSLELGDSALYFCASSVGGGGFSYEQYFGPGTRLTVT.

The gene calls are TRBV7-8 and TRBJ1-3; D is unclear. Germline V lookup: CDR1 SGHVS, CDR2 FQNEAQ. V was trimmed by 2 bases and J by 0 bases, leaving 5 bases between them. This CDR3 is built from 14 residues. CDR3 loop: CASSLSDSGNTIYF. CDR3 bases: TGTGCCAGCAGCTTAAGCGACTCTGGAAACACCATATATTTT.

The chain carries TRBV9 and TRBJ2-6; D may be TRBD2 (5 bases). The V gene lost 0 bases and the J gene lost 6 bases, with 13 bases spanning the gap. This CDR3 comprises 16 residues. In germline, CDR1 is SGDLS, CDR2 YYNGEE. DNA of the CDR3: TGTGCCAGCAGCGTAGTGCCGGGAACGGAGGCCAACGTCCTGACTTTC. Translating gives CASSVVPGTEANVLTF.

The chain recombines TRBV5-1 with TRBJ2-5; 8 bases agree with TRBD1. Per germline, CDR1 SGHRS and CDR2 YFSETQ. The CDR3 runs to 14 residues. Trimming at V came to 6 bases and at J to 3 bases, leaving 7 bases not matched to a gene. CDR3 amino acids: CASKPGGAEETQYF. CDR3 in DNA: TGCGCCAGCAAGCCAGGGGGCGCAGAAGAGACCCAGTACTTC.

J is TRBJ2-1 and V is TRBV3-1 (or the pseudogene TRBV3-2); 10 bases agree with TRBD2. Looked up from germline, CDR1 is LGHDT and CDR2 is YNNKEL (reference sequence). After removal of 1 base from V and 0 bases from J, the junction contained 6 bases not matched to a gene. The CDR3 contains 18 residues. CDR3 region: CASSQGRLAGSSYNEQFF. The CDR3 nucleotides read TGTGCCAGCAGCCAAGGGAGACTAGCGGGCAGCTCCTACAATGAGCAGTTCTTC.

The chain is built from TRBV30 and TRBJ2-7; no clear D. Germline V lookup: CDR1 GTSNPN, CDR2 SVGIG (reference sequence). The germline V and J ends were trimmed by 2 bases and 2 bases, with 16 bases remaining between them. This CDR3 is built from 15 residues. The CDR3 sequence: CAWSPPRESAYEQYF. The CDR3 DNA follows: TGTGCCTGGAGTCCCCCAAGAGAGTCAGCCTACGAGCAGTACTTC.

This chain connects TRBV18 to TRBJ2-3; D not certain. Trimming cost V 3 bases and J 4 bases, with 5 bases left between them. The CDR3 runs to 12 residues. Germline CDR1 reads KGHSH; CDR2 reads LQKENI. The CDR3 reads CASSPRADTQYF. The CDR3 nucleotides read TGTGCCAGCTCACCCCGGGCAGATACGCAGTATTTT.

The chain joins TRBV15 to TRBJ1-1; TRBD1 matches at 8 bases. CDR1 is LNHNV and CDR2 is YYDKDF in the germline V gene (reference sequence). The CDR3 extends over 15 amino acids. V gave up 1 base and J gave up 5 bases; unmatched junction bases: 6. The DNA for the CDR3 is TGTGCCACCAGCAGAGGACAGGGGAAAACGACTGAAGCTTTCTTT. Translation gives CATSRGQGKTTEAFF. The full variable domain, with the rest looked up from reference TRBV15 and TRBJ1-1, is DAMVIQNPRYQVTQFGKPVTLSCSQTLNHNVMYWYQQKSSQAPKLLFHYYDKDFNNEADTPDNFQSRRPNTSFCFLDIRSPGLGDTAMYLCATSRGQGKTTEAFFGQGTRLTVV.

The chain links TRBV5-1 to TRBJ1-1; TRBD1 might be the D (5 bases). The CDR3 is 14 residues long. Trimming cost V 4 bases and J 4 bases, with 14 bases left between them. Per germline, CDR1 SGHRS and CDR2 YFSETQ. The CDR3 spells CASSPGGEGTEAFF. The CDR3 region has the DNA TGCGCCAGCAGCCCCGGGGGGGAGGGCACTGAAGCTTTCTTT.